The sequence of this T cell receptor beta chain was determined in a study of sequential checkpoint blockade in melanoma (dated 2019 in TCRdb). General notes on the study: Patients were randomized 1:1 to first-line nivolumab followed by ipilimumab (arm A) or ipilimumab followed by nivolumab (arm B). Maintenance nivolumab came after both trial sequences.

Points the paper makes about the study in general: The response-prediction model combining TCR metrics and mutation burden needs validation in larger, independent patient cohorts.

Explained via the paper, the treatment or condition label denotes: randomized to nivolumab then ipilimumab (arm A) or the reverse (arm B). None of the trial patients had been given prior DNA-damaging chemotherapy. On a FACS Aria II flow cytometer, live CD3+CD8+ cells that were negative for CD19 and CD56 were sorted from thawed PBMCs. CheckMate 064, a randomized, open-label phase II trial of sequential checkpoint blockade, was the source of the samples, all of which came from patients with melanoma. Leukapheresis was used to collect peripheral blood mononuclear cells, which were then purified with Ficoll-Paque and frozen in human serum with around 10% DMSO. Immediately after sorting, the purity of sorted blood CD3+CD8+ cells was verified to be >98%, after which DNA was extracted. Remarks on this clone: Its binding antigen is unknown. Qualities for individual bases were not recorded, and no much larger clone is one base off. Distinct nucleotide sequences in the sample also encode this CDR3.

TCRbeta CDR3 regions were immunosequenced from genomic DNA with the immunoSEQ Assay. Before high-throughput sequencing, genomic DNA was amplified using bias-controlled multiplex PCR. The authors' pipeline ran thus. To quantify the absolute abundance of each unique TCRbeta CDR3 region, the sequences were collapsed and filtered. Clonality, defined as 1 minus Pielou's evenness, was calculated using only productive rearrangements. A previously published method was used to identify clones with significantly greater frequencies in on-treatment samples than in baseline samples. This immuneACCESS table, as held by TCRdb, lists in-frame sequences with V and J called but not all clones. Of the missing ones, under half trace to an unresolved V gene in checked studies; the others have no known cause. The V and J calls and clone size come from that table; D and trimming were worked out from the DNA. The sample contains around 18,000 clones, roughly two thirds of them found a single time. Of the sample, around 11% is held by the ten largest clones.

The CDR3 numbers 13 residues from cysteine through phenylalanine. Solely the CDR3 DNA is kept, with 39 bases framed from the first base. The junction carries 6 bases between V and J, which are trimmed by 2 bases and 2 bases respectively. The germline V gene provides CDR1 LGHNA and CDR2 YSLEER. The rearrangement joined TRBV4-3 to TRBJ1-1; the best D guess is TRBD1, with 5 bases matching. The clonotype originates from a human donor with melanoma. The sample in question was CD8+ T cells sorted from blood (inferred from file names), obtained from a patient given nivolumab and ipilimumab in sequence. The CDR3 protein sequence reads: CASSQTGNTEAFF. The sequence in DNA is TGCGCCAGCAGCCAAACAGGAAACACTGAAGCTTTCTTT.